This T cell receptor beta chain originates from a study of blood T cells in healthy people across ages. V was trimmed by 4 bases and J by 2 bases, leaving 12 bases between them. Per the germline V gene, CDR1 is GTSNPN and CDR2 is SVGIG (reference sequence). The CDR3 sequence is 14 residues long. A few counts support this clonotype. Ranging in age from about 6 to 95, the donors were healthy Caucasian individuals from Russia. About 9.6 milliliters of peripheral blood were drawn from each donor into EDTA-treated tubes. A second roughly 7 to 12 cycle PCR used barcoded and J-beta primers. TCRdb ran MiXCR on the 5' RACE reads and lists one entry per CDR3 protein. Of about 780,000 distinct CDR3 sequences listed, about a quarter are singletons. This same sample was also taken into another study, of T cells of mothers and their children.

This TCR was sampled from a boy between 10 and 17 years old in good health. The chain is built from TRBV30 and TRBJ2-1, with D possibly matching TRBD2 (6 bases). Sequenced: blood. CDR3 nucleotide sequence: TGTGCCTGGATCCGGGGGACCCCCTACAATGAGCAGTTCTTC. Amino acids: CAWIRGTPYNEQFF.